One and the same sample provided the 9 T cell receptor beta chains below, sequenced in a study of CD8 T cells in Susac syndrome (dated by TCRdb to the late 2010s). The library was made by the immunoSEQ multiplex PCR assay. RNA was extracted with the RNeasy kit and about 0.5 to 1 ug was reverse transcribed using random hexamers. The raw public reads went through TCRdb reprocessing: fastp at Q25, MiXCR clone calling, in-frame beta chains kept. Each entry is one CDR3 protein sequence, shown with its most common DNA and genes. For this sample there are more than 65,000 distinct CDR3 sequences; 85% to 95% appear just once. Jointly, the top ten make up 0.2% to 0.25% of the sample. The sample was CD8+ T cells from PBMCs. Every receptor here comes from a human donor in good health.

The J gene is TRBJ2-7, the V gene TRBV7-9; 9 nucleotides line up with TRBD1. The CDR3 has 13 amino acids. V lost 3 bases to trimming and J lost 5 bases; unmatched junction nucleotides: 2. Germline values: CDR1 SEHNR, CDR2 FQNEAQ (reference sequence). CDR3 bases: TGTGCCAGCAGCTTCGGGACAGGGAACGAGCAGTACGTC. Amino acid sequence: CASSFGTGNEQYV.

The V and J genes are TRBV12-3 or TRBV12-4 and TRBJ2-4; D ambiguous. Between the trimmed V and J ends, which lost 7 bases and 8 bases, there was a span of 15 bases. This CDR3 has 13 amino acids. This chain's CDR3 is CASKETATDIQYF. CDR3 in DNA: TGTGCCAGCAAAGAGACGGCAACGGACATTCAGTACTTC.

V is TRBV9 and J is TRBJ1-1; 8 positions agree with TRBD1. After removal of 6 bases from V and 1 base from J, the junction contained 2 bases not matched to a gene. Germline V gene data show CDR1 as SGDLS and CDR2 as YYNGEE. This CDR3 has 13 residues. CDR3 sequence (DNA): TGTGCCAGCACCGGGACAGGGAACACTGAAGCTTTCTTT. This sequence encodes CASTGTGNTEAFF.

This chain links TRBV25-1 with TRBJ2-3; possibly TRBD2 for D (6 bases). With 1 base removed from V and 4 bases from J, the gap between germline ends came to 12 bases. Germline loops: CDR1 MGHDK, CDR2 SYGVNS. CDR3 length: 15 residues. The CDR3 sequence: CASSEFGGESDTQYF. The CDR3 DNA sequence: TGTGCCAGCAGTGAATTTGGCGGGGAGTCAGATACGCAGTATTTT.

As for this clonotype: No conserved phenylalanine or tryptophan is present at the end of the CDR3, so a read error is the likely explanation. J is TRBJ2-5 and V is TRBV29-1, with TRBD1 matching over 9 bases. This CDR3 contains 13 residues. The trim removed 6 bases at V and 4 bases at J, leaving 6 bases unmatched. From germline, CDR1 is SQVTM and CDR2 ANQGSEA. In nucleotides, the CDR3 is TGCAGCGTGAGCGGGACAGGGACAGAGACCCAGTACCTC. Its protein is CSVSGTGTETQYL.

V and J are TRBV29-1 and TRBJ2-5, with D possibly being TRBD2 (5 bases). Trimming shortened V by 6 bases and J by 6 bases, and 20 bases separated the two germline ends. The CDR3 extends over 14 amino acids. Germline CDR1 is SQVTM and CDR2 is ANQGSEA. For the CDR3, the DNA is TGCAGCGTCCCATCGGGCAGCGGACCCAAGACCCAGTACTTC. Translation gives CSVPSGSGPKTQYF.

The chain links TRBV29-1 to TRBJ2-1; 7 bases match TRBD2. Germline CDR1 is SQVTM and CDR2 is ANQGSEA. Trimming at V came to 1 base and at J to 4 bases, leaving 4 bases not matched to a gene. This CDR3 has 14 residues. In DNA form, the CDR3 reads TGCAGCGTTGAAGGGACTAGGGTATACAATGAGCAGTTCTTC. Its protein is CSVEGTRVYNEQFF.

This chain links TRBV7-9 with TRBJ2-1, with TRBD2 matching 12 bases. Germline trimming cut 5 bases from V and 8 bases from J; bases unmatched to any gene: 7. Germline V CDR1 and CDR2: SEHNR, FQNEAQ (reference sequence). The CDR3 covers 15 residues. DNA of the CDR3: TGTGCCAGCAGCGAACGGACTAGCGGGGTGGATGAGCAGTTCTTC. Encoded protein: CASSERTSGVDEQFF.

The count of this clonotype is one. The CDR3 loop reads CASSYSSIGEKLFF. Here the CDR3 DNA reads TGTGCCAGCAGTTACTCTTCCATTGGAGAAAAACTGTTTTTT. The chain joins TRBV6-5 to TRBJ1-4; D is ambiguous. V was trimmed by 0 bases and J by 8 bases, leaving 10 bases between them. Germline assignment: CDR1 MNHEY and CDR2 SVGAGI. The CDR3 length is 14 residues.